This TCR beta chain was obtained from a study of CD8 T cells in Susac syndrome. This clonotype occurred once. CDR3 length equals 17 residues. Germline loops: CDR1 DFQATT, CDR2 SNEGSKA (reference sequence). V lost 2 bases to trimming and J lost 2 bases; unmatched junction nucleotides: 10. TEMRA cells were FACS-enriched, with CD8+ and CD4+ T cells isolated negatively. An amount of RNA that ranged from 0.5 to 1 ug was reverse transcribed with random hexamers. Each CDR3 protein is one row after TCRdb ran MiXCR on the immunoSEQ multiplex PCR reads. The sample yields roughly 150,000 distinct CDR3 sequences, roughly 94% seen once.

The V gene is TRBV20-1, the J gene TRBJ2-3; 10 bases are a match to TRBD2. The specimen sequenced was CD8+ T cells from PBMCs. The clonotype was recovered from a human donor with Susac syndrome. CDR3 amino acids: CSARKGLAEVDTDTQYF. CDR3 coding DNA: TGCAGTGCTAGAAAAGGACTAGCGGAGGTGGACACAGATACGCAGTATTTT.